This TCR beta chain was recorded in a study of blood T cells in healthy people across ages. Study-wide results and caveats: More naive CD4+ cells and higher diversity were found in long-lived than in aged donors.

V lost 3 bases and J 4 bases, leaving 14 bases between the germline ends. From germline, CDR1 is SGHTA and CDR2 FQGNSA. CDR3 length: 15 amino acids. A second PCR, run for roughly 7 to 12 cycles, used a sample-barcoded 5' primer plus a J-beta primer mix. TCRdb re-analysed the 5' RACE reads in MiXCR, keeping a single row per CDR3 protein. In the table there are around 1,800,000 distinct CDR3 sequences, roughly two fifths of which are singletons. Details on this clonotype: The antigen remains undetermined.

This chain connects TRBV7-2 to TRBJ2-3; D gene ambiguous. The source material was blood. This sequence was found in a human donor in good health. The CDR3: CASSLNSLASDTQYF. CDR3 coding DNA: TGTGCCAGCAGCTTGAACAGCCTGGCGTCAGATACGCAGTATTTT.